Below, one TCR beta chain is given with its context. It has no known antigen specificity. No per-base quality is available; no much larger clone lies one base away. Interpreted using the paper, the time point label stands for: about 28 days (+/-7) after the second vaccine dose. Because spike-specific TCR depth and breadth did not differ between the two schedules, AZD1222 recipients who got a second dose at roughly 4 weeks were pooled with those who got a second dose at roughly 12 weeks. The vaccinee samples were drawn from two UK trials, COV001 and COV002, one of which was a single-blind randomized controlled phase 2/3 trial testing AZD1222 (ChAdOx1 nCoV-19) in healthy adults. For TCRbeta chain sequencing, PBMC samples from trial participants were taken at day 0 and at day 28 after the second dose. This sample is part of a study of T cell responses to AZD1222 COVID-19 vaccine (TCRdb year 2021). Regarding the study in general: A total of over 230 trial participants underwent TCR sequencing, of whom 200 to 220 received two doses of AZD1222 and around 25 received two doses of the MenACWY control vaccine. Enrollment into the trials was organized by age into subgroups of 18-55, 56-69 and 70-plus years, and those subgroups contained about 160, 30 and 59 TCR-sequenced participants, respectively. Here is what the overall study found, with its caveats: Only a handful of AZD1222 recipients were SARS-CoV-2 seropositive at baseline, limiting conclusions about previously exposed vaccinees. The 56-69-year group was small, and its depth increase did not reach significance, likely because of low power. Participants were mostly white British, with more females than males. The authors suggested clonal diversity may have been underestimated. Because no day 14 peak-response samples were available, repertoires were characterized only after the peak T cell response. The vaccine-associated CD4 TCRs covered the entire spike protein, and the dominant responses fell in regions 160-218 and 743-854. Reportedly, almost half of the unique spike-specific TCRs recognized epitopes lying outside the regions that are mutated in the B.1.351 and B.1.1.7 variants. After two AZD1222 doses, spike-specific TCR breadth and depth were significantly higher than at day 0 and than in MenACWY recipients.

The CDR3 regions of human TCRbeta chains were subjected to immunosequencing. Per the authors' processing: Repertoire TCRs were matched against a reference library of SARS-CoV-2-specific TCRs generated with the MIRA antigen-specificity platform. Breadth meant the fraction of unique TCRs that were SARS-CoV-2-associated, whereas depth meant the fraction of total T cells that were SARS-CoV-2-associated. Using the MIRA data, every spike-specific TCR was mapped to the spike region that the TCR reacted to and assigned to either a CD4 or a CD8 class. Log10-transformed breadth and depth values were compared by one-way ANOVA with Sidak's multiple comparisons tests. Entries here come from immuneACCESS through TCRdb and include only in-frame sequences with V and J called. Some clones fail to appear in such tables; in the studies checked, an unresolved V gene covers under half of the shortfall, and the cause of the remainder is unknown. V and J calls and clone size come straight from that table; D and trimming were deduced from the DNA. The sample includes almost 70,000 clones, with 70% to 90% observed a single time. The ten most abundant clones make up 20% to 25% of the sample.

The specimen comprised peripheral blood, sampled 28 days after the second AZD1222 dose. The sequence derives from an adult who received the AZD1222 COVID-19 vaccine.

The sequenced DNA is TGTGCCAGCAGCTTAATGTCCTGGGGTGAAGCTTTCTTT. It translates as CASSLMSWGEAFF. The receptor chain draws on TRBV7-8 and TRBJ1-1; the D gene lacks a confident call. The CDR3 covers 13 residues, taking in both the cysteine and the phenylalanine. Only the CDR3 portion is preserved as DNA: 39 bases, with reading frame beginning at the first base. V is cut by 2 bases and J by 7 bases, and the space between the germline ends is 11 bases. Via the germline V gene, CDR1 is SGHVS and CDR2 FQNEAQ.